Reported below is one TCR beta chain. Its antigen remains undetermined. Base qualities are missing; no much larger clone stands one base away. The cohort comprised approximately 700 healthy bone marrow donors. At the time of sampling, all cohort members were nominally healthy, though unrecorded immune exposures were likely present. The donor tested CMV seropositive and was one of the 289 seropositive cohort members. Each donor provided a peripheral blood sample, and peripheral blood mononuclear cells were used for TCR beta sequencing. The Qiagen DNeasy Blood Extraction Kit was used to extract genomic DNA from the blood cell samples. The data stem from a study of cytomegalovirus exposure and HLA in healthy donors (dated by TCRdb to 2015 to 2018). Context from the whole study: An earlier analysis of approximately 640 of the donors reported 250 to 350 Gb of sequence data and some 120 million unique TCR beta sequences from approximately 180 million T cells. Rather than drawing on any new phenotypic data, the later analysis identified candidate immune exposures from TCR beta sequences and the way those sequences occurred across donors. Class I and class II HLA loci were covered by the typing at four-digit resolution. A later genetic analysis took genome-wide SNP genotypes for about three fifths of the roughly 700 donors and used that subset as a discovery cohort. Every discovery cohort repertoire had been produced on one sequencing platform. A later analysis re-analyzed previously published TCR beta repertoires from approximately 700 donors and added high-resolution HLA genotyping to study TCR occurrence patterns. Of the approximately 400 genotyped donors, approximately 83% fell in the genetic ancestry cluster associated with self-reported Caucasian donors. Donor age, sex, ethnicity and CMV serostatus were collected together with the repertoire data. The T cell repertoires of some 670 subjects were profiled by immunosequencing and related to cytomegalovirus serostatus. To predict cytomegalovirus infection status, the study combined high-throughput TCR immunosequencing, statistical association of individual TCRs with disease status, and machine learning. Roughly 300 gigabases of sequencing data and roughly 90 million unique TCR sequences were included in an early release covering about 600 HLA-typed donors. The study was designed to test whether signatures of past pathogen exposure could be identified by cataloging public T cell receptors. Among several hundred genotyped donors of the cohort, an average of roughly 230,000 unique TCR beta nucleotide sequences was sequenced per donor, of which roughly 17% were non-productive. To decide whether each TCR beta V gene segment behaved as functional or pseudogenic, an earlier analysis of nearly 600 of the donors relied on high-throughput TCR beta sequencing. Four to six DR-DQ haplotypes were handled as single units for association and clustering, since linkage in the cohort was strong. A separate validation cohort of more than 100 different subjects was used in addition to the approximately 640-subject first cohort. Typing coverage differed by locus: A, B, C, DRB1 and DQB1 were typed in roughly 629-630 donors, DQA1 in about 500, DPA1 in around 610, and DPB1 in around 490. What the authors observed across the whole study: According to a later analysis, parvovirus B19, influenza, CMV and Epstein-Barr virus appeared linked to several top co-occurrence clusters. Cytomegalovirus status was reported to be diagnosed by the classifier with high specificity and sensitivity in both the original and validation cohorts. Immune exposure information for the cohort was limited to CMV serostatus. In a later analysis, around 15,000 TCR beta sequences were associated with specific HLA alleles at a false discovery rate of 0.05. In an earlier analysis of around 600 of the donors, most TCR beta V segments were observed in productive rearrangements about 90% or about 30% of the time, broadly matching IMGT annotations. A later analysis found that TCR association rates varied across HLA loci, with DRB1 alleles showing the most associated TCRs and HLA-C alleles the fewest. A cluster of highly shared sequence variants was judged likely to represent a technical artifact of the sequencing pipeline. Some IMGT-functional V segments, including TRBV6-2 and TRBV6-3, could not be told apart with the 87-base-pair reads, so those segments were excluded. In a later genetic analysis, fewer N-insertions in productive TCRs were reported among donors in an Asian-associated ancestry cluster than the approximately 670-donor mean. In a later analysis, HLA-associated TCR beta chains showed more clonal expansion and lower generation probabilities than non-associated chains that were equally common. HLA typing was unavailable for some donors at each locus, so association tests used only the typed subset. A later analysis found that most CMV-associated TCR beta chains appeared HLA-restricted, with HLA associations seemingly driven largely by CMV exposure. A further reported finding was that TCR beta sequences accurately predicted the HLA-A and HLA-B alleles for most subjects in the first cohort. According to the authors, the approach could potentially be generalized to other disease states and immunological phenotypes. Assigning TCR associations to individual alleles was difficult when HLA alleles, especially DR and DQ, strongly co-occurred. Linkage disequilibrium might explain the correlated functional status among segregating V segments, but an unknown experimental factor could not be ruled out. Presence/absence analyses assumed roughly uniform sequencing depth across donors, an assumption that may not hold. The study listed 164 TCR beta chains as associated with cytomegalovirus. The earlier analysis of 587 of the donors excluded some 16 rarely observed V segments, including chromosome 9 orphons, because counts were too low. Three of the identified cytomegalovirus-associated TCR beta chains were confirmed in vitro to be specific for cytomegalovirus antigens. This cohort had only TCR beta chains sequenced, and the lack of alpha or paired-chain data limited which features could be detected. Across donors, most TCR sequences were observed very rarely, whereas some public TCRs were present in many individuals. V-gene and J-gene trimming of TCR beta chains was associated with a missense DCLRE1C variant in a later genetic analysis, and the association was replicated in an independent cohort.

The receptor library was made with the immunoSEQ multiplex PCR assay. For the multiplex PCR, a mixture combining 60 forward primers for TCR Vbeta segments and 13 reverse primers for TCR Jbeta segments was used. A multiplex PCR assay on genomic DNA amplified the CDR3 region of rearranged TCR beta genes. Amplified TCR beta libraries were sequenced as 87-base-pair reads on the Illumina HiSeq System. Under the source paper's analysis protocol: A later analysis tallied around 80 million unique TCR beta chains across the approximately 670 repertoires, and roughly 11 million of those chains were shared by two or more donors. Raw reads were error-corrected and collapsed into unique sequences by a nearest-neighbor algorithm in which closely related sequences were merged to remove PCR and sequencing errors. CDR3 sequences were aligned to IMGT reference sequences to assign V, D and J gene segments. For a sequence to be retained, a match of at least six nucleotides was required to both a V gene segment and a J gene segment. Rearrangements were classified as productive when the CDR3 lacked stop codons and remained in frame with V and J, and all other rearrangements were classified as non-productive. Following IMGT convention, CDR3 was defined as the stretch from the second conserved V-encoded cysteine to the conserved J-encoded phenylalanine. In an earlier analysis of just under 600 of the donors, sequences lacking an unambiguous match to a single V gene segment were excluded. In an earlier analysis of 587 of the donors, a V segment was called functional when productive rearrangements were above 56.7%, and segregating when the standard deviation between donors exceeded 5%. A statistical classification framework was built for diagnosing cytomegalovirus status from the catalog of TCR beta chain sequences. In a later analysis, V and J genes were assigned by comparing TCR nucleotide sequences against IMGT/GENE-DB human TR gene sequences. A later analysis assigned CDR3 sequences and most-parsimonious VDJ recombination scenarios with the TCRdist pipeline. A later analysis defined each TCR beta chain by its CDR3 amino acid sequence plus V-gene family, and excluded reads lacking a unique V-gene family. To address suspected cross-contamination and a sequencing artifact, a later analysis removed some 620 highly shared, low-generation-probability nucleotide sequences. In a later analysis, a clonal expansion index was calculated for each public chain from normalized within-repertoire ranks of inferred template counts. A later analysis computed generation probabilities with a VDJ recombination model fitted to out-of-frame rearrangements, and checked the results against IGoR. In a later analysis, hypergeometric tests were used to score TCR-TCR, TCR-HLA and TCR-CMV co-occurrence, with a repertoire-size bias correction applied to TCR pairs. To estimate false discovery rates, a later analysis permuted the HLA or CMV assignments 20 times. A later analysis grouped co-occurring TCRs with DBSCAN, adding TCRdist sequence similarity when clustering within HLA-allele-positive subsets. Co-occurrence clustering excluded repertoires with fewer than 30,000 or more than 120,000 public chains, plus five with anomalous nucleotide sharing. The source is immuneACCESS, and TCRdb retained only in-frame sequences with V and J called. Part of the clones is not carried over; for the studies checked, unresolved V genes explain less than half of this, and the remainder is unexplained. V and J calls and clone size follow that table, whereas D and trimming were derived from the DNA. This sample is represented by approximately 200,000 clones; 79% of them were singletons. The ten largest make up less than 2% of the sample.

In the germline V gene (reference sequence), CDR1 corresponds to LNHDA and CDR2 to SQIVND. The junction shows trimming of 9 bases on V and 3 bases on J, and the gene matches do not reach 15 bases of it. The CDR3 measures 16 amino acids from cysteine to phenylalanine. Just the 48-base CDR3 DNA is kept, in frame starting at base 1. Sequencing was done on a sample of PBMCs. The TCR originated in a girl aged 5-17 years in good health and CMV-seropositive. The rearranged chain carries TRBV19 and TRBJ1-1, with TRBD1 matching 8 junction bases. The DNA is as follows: TGTGCCAGCGCCGACAGGGGCCGCTTGCCCTACACTGAAGCTTTCTTT. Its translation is CASADRGRLPYTEAFF.